The present TCR beta chain was sequenced within a study of shared clonotypes between healthy human individuals. This table comes from immunoSEQ multiplex PCR, and its TCRdb copy is limited to in-frame clones, with some not included. The sample includes about 1.1 million clones, about four fifths of them seen just once. V lost 0 bases, J lost 5 bases, and 12 bases lay in between. CDR1 and CDR2 (germline): SGHRS, YFSETQ. This CDR3 region has 15 residues. The clonotype originates from a man aged 18 to 29 in good health. Some clones in this sample may be carry-over from other donors' samples. The chain has TRBV5-1 and TRBJ1-5; tentatively, D is TRBD1 (5 bases). The sample taken for sequencing was memory CD4+ T cells from PBMCs. Subset denoted: CD45RA-negative fraction. DNA of the CDR3: TGCGCCAGCAGCTTGGAGCCGGGGGAATATCAGCCCCAGCATTTT. This gives the protein CASSLEPGEYQPQHF.